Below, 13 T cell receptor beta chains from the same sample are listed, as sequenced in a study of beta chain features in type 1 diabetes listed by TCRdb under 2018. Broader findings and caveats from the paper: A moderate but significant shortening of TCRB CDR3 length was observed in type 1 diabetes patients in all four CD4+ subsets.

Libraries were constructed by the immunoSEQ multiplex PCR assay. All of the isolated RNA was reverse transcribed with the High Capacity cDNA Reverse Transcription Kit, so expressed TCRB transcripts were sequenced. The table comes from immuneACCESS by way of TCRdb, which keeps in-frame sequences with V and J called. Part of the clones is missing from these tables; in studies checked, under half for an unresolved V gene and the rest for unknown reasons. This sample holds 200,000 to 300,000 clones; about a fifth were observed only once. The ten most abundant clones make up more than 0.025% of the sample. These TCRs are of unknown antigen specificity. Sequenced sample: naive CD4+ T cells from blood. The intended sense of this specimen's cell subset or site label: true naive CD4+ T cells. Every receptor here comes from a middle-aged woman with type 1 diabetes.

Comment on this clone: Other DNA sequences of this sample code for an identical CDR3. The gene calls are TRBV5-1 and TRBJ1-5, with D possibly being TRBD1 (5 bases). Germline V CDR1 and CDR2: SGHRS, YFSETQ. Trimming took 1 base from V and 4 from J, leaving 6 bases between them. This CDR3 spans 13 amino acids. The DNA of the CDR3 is TGCGCCAGCAGCTTGCAGGGAAATCAGCCCCAGCATTTT. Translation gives CASSLQGNQPQHF.

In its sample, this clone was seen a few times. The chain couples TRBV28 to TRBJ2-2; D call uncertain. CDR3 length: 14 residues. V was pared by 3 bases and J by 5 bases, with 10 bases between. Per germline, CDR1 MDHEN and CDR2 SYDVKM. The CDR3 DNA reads TGTGCCAGCAGTTTGGGCAGGAATACCGGGGAGCTGTTTTTT. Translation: CASSLGRNTGELFF.

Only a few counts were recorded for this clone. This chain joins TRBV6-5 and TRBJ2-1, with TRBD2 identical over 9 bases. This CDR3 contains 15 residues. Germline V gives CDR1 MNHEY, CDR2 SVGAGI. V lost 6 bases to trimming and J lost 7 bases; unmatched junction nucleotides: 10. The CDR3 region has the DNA TGTGCCAGCAGCCCTACTAGCGGGCCAAGTAATGAGCAGTTCTTC. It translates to CASSPTSGPSNEQFF.

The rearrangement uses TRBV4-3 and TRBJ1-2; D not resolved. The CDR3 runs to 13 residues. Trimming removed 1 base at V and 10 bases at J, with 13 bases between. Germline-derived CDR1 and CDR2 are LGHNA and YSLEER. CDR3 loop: CASSQGLDGDYTF. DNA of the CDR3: TGCGCCAGCAGCCAAGGGCTTGATGGTGACTACACCTTC.

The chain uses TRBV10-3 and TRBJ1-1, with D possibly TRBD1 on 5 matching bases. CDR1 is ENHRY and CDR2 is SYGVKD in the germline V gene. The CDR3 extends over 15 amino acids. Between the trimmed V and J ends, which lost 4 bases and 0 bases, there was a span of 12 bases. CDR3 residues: CAISGQTNMNTEAFF. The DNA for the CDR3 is TGTGCCATCAGTGGACAGACAAATATGAACACTGAAGCTTTCTTT.

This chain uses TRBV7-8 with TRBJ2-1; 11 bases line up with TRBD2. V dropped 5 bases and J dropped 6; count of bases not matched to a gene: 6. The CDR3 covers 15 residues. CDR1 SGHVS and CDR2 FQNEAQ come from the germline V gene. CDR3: CASSPPSGGFNEQFF. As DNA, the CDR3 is TGTGCCAGCAGCCCCCCTAGCGGGGGGTTCAATGAGCAGTTCTTC. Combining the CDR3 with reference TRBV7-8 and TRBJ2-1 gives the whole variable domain GAGVSQSPRYKVAKRGQDVALRCDPISGHVSLFWYQQALGQGPEFLTYFQNEAQLDKSGLPSDRFFAERPEGSVSTLKIQRTQQEDSAVYLCASSPPSGGFNEQFFGPGTRLTVL.

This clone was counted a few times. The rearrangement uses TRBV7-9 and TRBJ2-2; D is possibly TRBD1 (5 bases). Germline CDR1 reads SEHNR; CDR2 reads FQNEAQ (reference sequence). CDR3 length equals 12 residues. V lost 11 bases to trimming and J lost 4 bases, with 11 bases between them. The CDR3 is CAPDDSTGELFF. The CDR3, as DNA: TGTGCCCCCGATGACAGCACCGGGGAGCTGTTTTTT.

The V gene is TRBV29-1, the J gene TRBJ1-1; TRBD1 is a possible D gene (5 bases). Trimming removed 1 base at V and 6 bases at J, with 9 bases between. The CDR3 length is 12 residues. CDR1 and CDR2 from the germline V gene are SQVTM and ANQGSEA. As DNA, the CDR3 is TGCAGCGTTGAAGCTGGACATCCTGAAGCTTTCTTT. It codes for CSVEAGHPEAFF.

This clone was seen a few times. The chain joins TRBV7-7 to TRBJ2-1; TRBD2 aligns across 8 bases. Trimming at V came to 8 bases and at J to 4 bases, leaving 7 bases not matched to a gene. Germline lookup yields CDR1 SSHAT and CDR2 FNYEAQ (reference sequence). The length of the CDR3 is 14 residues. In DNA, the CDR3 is TGTGCCAGCGGACCGGTAGCGGGGTACAATGAGCAGTTCTTC. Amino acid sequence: CASGPVAGYNEQFF. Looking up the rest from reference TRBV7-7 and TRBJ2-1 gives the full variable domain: GAGVSQSPRYKVTKRGQDVTLRCDPISSHATLYWYQQALGQGPEFLTYFNYEAQPDKSGLPSDRFSAERPEGSISTLTIQRTEQRDSAMYRCASGPVAGYNEQFFGPGTRLTVL.

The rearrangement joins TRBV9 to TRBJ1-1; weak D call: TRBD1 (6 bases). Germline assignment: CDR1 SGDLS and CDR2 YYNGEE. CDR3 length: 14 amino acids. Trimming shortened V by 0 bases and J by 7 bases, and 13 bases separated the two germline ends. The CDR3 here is CASSVGEGESEAFF. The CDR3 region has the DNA TGTGCCAGCAGCGTAGGGGAGGGGGAGAGTGAAGCTTTCTTT.

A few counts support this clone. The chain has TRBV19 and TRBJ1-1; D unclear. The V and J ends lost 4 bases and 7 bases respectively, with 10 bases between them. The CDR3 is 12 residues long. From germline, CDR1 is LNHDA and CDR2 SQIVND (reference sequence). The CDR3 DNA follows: TGTGCCAGTAGTACTAAGAACGGTGAAGCTTTCTTT. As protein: CASSTKNGEAFF.

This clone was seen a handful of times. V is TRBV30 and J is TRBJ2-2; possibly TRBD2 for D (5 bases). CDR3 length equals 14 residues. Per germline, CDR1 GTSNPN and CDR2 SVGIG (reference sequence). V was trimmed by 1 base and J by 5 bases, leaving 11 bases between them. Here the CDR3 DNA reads TGTGCCTGGAGTGGTGGGAGTCGGACCGGGGAGCTGTTTTTT. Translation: CAWSGGSRTGELFF.

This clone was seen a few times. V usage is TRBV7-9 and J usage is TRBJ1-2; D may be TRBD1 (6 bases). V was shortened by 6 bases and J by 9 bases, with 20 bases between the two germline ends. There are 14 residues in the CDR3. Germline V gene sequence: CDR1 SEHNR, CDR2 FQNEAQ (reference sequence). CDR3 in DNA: TGTGCCAGCAGTCTCGAAGGGACATCTCCCCGCTACACCTTC. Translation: CASSLEGTSPRYTF.